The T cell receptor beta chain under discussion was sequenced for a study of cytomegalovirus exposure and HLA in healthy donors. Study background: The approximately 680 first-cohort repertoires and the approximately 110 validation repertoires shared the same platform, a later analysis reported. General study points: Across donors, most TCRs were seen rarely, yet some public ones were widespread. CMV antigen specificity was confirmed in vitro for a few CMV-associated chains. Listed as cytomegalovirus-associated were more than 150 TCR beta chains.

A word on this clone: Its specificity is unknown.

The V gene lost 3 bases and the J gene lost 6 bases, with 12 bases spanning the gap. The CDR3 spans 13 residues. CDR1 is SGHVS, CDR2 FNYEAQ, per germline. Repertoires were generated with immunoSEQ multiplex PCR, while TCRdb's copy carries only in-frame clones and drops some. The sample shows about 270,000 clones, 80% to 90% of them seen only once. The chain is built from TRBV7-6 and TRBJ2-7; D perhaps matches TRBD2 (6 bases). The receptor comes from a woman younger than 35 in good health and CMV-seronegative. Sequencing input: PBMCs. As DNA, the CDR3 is TGTGCCAGCAGCTTTTCCCGACTAGGCGAGCAGTACTTC. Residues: CASSFSRLGEQYF.